What follows is one T cell receptor (beta chain) and its context. This record comes from a study of identical twins. From germline, CDR1 is DFQATT and CDR2 SNEGSKA (reference sequence). The V end was cut by 1 base, the J end by 1 base, with 9 bases between. CDR3 length equals 14 residues. TCRdb passed the 5' RACE reads through MiXCR, listing each CDR3 protein once. The sample includes some 1,700,000 distinct CDR3 sequences, around 33% of them seen just once. The receptor comes from a newborn girl in good health. V is TRBV20-1 and J is TRBJ2-3; D not resolved. Sequencing input: cord blood. The CDR3 protein is CSARVGRRTDTQYF. In nucleotides, the CDR3 is TGCAGTGCTAGAGTGGGCCGCCGCACAGATACGCAGTATTTT.